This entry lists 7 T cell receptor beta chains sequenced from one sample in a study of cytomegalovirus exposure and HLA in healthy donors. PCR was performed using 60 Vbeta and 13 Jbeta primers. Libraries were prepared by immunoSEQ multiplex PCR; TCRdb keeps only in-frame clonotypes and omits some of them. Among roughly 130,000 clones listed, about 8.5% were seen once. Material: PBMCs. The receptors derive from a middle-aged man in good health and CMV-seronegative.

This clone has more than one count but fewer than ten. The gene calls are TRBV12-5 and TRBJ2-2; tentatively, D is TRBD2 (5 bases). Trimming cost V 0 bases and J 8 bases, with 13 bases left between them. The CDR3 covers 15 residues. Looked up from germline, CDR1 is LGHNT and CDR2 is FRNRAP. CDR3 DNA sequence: TGTGCTAGTGGTTTGGTACTTATCGGGGAAGGGGAGCTGTTTTTT. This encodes CASGLVLIGEGELFF. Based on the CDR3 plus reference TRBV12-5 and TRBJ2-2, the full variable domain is DARVTQTPRHKVTEMGQEVTMRCQPILGHNTVFWYRQTMMQGLELLAYFRNRAPLDDSGMPKDRFSAEMPDATLATLKIQPSEPRDSAVYFCASGLVLIGEGELFFGEGSRLTVL.

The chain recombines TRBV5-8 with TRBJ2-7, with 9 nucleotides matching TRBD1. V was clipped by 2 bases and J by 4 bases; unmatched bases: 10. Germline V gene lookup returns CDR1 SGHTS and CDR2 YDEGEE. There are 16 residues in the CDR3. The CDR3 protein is CASSFSGQGGKYEQYF. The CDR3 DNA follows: TGTGCCAGCAGCTTTTCGGGACAGGGAGGAAAGTACGAGCAGTACTTC.

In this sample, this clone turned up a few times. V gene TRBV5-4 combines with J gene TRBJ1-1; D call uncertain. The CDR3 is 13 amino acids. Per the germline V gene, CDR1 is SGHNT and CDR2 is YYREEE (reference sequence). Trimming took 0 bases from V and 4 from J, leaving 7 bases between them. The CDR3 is CASSLVEATEAFF. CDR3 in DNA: TGTGCCAGCAGCTTGGTCGAGGCCACTGAAGCTTTCTTT.

The CDR3 DNA reads TGTGCCAGCGGTGCGGGACTCCTCTCTGGAAACACCATATATTTT. It yields the protein CASGAGLLSGNTIYF. The chain is built from TRBV6-5 and TRBJ1-3; D possibly corresponds to TRBD1 (5 bases). V was trimmed by 8 bases and J by 0 bases, leaving 14 bases between them. CDR1 MNHEY and CDR2 SVGAGI come from the germline V gene. The CDR3 is made up of 15 amino acids.

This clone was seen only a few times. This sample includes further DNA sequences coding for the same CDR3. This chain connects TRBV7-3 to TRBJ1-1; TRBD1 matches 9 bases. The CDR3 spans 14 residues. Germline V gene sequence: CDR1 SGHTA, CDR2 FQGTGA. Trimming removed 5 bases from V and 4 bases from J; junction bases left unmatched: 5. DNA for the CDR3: TGTGCCAGCAGCGGACAGGGGCCGGGCACTGAAGCTTTCTTT. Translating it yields CASSGQGPGTEAFF.

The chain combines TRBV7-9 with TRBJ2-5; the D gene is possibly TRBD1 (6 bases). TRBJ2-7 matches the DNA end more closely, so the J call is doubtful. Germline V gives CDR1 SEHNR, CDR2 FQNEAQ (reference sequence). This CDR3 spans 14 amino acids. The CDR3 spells CASSSRDISYEQYF. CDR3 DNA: TGTGCCAGCAGCTCCCGGGACATCTCCTACGAGCAGTACTTC.

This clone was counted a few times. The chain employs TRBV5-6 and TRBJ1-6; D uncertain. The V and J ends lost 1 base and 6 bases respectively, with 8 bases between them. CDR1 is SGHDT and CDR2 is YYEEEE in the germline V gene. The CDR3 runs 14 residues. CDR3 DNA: TGTGCCAGCAGCTTGATTAATCCTAATTCACCCCTCCACTTT. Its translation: CASSLINPNSPLHF.